This TCR beta chain was sequenced in a study of T cells in Graves' hyperthyroidism and ophthalmopathy. Regarding the study as a whole: Progression to ophthalmopathy was predicted a median of roughly 6.5 months early.

The CDR3 regions of TCR beta were amplified from RNA transcripts. The HTBI primer set drove a first-round RT-PCR of the TCR CDR3. MiXCR was run by TCRdb on the multiplex PCR reads, yielding one entry per CDR3 protein. The repertoire holds approximately 640,000 distinct CDR3 sequences, just under 45% seen once, with 7% to 7.5% in the top ten. Of note for this clonotype: Its antigen is still unknown.

Researchers barred patients who had uncontrolled infection, other autoimmune disease, pregnancy or lactation. Germline CDR1 SQVTM, CDR2 ANQGSEA. The CDR3 covers 18 residues. The sequencing input was peripheral blood or thyroid tissue (not recorded which). This TCR came from an adult man with Graves' disease, either hyperthyroidism or ophthalmopathy (not recorded which). This chain links TRBV29-1 with TRBJ1-5; D might be TRBD1 (5 bases). The CDR3 is CTSSIETAADYSNQPQHF. The CDR3 DNA follows: TGCACCTCCAGCATTGAGACAGCCGCCGATTATAGCAATCAGCCCCAGCATTTT.